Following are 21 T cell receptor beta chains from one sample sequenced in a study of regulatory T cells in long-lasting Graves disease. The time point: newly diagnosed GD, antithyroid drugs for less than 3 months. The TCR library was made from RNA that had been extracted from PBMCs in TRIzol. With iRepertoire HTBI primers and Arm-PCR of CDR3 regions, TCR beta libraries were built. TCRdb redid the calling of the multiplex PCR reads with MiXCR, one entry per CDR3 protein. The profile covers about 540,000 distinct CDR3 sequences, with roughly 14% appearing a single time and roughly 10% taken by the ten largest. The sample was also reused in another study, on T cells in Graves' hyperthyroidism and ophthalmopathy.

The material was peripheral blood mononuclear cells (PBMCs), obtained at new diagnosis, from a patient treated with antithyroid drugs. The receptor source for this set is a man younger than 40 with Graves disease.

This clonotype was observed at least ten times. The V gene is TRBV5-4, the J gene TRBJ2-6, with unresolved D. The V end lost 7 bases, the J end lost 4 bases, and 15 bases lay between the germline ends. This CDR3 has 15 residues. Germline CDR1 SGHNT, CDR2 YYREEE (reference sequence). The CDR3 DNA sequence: TGTGCCAGCGCCGGTTCGGGTACGGGGGCCAACGTCCTGACTTTC. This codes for CASAGSGTGANVLTF. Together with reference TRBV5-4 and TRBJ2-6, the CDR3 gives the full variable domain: ETGVTQSPTHLIKTRGQQVTLRCSSQSGHNTVSWYQQALGQGPQFIFQYYREEENGRGNFPPRFSGLQFPNYSSELNVNALELDDSALYLCASAGSGTGANVLTFGAGSRLTVL.

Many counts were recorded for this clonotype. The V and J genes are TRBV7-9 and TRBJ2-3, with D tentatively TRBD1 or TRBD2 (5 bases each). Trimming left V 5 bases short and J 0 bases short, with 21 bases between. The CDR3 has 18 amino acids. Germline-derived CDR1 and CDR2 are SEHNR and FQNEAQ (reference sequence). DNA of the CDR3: TGTGCCAGCAGCGCCATTCTTGGGGGTTGGAGAAGCACAGATACGCAGTATTTT. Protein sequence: CASSAILGGWRSTDTQYF.

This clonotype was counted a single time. CDR3: CASSPGTGGLEQFF. CDR3 nucleotide sequence: TGTGCCAGCAGCCCCGGGACAGGGGGCCTTGAGCAGTTCTTC. The genes are TRBV9 and TRBJ2-1; 12 positions match TRBD1. This CDR3 contains 14 residues. Germline-derived CDR1 and CDR2 are SGDLS and YYNGEE. V was pared by 4 bases and J by 9 bases, with 5 bases of the junction left unmatched.

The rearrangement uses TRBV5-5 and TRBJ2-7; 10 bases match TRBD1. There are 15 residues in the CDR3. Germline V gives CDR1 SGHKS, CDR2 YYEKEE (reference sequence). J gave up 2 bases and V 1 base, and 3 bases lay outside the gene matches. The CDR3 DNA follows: TGTGCCAGCAGCTTGTTAGGGACAGGGGCCTACGAGCAGTACTTC. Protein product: CASSLLGTGAYEQYF.

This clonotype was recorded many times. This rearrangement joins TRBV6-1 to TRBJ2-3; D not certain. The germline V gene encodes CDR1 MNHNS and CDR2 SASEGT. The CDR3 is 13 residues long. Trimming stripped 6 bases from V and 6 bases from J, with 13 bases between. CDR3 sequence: CASRNRPPDTQYF. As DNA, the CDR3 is TGTGCCAGCAGAAACCGCCCCCCCGATACGCAGTATTTT.

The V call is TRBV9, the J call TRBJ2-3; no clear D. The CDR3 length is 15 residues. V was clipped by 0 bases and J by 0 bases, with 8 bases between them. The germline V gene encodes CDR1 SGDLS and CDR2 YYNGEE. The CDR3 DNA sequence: TGTGCCAGCAGCGTAGACTACACTAGCACAGATACGCAGTATTTT. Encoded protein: CASSVDYTSTDTQYF.

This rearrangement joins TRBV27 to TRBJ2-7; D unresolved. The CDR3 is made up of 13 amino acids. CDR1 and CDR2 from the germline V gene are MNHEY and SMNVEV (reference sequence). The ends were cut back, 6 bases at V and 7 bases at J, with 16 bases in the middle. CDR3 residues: CASSQISSAEQYF. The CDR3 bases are TGTGCCAGCAGCCAGATTAGTTCCGCAGAGCAGTACTTC.

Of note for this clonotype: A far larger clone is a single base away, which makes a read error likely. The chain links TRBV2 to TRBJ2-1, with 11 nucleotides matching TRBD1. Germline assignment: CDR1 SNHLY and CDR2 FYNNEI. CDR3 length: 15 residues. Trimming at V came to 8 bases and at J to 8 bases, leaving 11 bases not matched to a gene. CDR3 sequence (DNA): TGTGCCAGCGCCTCCGGGACAGGGGGATACGATGAGCAGTTCTTC. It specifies CASASGTGGYDEQFF. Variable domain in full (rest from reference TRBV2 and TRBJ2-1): EPEVTQTPSHQVTQMGQEVILRCVPISNHLYFYWYRQILGQKVEFLVSFYNNEISEKSEIFDDQFSVERPDGSNFTLKIRSTKLEDSAMYFCASASGTGGYDEQFFGPGTRLTVL.

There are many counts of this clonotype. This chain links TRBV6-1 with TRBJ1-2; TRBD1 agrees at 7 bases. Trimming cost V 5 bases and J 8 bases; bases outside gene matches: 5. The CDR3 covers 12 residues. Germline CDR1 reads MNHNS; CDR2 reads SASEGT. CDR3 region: CASSHRQGGYTF. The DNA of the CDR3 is TGTGCCAGCAGTCACCGACAGGGCGGCTACACCTTC.

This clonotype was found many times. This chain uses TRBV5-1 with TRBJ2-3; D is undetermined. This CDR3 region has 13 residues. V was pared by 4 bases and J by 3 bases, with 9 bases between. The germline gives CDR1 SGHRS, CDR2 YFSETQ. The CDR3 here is CASSGVRTDTQYF. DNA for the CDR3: TGCGCCAGCAGCGGAGTTCGGACAGATACGCAGTATTTT.

The CDR3 coding sequence is TGTGCCACCAGTGATTCCGCAGGATTACTCCAAGAGACCCAGTACTTC. It yields the protein CATSDSAGLLQETQYF. The rearrangement links TRBV24-1 to TRBJ2-7; D unclear. The DNA matches TRBJ2-5 better at its end, which makes the J call doubtful. Germline V gene sequence: CDR1 KGHDR, CDR2 SFDVKD. The CDR3 sequence is 16 residues long.

The chain's CDR3 is CASRDPGTQYF. The CDR3 region has the DNA TGTGCCAGCAGGGACCCTGGGACGCAGTATTTT. J is TRBJ2-3 and V is TRBV28; D gene ambiguous. Germline lookup yields CDR1 MDHEN and CDR2 SYDVKM. The ends were cut back, 6 bases at V and 9 bases at J, with 10 bases in the middle. This CDR3 has 11 amino acids. Together with reference TRBV28 and TRBJ2-3, the CDR3 gives the full variable domain: DVKVTQSSRYLVKRTGEKVFLECVQDMDHENMFWYRQDPGLGLRLIYFSYDVKMKEKGDIPEGYSVSREKKERFSLILESASTNQTSMYLCASRDPGTQYFGPGTRLTVL.

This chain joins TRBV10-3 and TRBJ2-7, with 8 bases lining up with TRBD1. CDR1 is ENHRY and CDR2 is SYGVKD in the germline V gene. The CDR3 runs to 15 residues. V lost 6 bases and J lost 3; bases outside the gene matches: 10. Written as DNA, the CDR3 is TGTGCCATCAGCACTGACAGGGGCCCACACTACGAGCAGTACTTC. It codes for CAISTDRGPHYEQYF.

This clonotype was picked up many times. This chain's CDR3 is CSVRTGLNTEAFF. Here the CDR3 DNA reads TGCAGCGTCCGGACAGGTCTGAACACTGAAGCTTTCTTT. The V gene is TRBV29-1, the J gene TRBJ1-1; 7 bases line up with TRBD1. The CDR3 consists of 13 residues. The trim removed 6 bases at V and 0 bases at J, leaving 4 bases unmatched. Germline V gene lookup returns CDR1 SQVTM and CDR2 ANQGSEA.

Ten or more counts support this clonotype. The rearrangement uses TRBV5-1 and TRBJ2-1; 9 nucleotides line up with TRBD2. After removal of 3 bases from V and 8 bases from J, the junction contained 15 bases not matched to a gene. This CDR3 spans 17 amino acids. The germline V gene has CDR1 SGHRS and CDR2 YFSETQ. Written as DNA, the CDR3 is TGCGCCAGCAGCTCTCGGCCTAGCGGGACGGACACAGATGAGCAGTTCTTC. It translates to CASSSRPSGTDTDEQFF. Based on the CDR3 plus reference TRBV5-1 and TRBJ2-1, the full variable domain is KAGVTQTPRYLIKTRGQQVTLSCSPISGHRSVSWYQQTPGQGLQFLFEYFSETQRNKGNFPGRFSGRQFSNSRSEMNVSTLELGDSALYLCASSSRPSGTDTDEQFFGPGTRLTVL.

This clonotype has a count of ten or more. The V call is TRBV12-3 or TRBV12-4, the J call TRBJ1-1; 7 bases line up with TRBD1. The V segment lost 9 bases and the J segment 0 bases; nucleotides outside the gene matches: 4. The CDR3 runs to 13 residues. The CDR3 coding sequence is TGTGCCAGGAAGGGACAGCTGAACACTGAAGCTTTCTTT. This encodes CARKGQLNTEAFF.

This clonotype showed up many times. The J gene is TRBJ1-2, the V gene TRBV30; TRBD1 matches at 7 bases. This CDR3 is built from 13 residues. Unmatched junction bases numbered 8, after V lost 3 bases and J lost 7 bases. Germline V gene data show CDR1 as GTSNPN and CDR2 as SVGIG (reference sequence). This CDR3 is CAWSHRGGSGYTF. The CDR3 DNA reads TGTGCCTGGAGCCACAGGGGAGGATCTGGCTACACCTTC.

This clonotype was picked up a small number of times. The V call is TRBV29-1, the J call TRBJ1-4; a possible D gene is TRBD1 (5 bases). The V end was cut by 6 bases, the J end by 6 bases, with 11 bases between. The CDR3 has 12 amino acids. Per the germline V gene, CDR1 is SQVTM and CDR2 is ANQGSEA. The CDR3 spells CSVAGGDEKLFF. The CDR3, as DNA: TGCAGCGTCGCGGGGGGAGATGAAAAACTGTTTTTT.

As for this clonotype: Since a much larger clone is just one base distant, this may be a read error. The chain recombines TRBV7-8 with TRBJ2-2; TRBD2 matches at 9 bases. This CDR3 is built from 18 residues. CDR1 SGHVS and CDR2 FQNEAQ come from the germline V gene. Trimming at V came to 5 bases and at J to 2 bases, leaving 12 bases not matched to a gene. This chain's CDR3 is CASSGGSGSDKNTGELFF. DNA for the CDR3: TGTGCCAGCAGCGGGGGTAGCGGGAGCGATAAAAACACCGGGGAGCTGTTTTTT.

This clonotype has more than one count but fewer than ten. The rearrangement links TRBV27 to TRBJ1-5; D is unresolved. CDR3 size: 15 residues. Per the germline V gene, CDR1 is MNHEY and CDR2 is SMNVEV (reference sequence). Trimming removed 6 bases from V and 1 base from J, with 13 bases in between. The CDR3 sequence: CASSLSWSSNQPQHF. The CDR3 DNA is TGTGCCAGCAGCTTGAGTTGGTCCAGCAATCAGCCCCAGCATTTT.

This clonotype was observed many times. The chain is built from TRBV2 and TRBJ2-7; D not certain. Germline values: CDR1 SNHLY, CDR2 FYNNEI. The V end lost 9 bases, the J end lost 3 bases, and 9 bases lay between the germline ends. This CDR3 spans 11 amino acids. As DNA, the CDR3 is TGTGCCAGTCATGGGAACTACGAGCAGTACTTC. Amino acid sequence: CASHGNYEQYF.